One T cell receptor beta chain is described in this entry. Trimming took 1 base from V and 8 from J, leaving 13 bases between them. The CDR3 sequence is 15 residues long. Germline CDR1 reads SGHRS; CDR2 reads YFSETQ. These data are taken from a study of identical twins. Unique molecular identifiers were present on the cDNA, which also gained a universal primer site by template switching. TCRdb itself ran the 5' RACE reads through MiXCR, one entry per CDR3 protein. The sample comprises 520,000 or so distinct CDR3 sequences, approximately 22% of which are singletons, and about 0.99% rests with the top ten. Separately, the same data were catalogued under a study of T cells expressing NK-cell markers.

The gene calls are TRBV5-1 and TRBJ1-6; D gene uncertain. This sequence was found in a woman between 18 and 29 years old in good health. The sample taken for sequencing was CD4+ T cells sorted from blood. CDR3 sequence: CASSLNTAVDSPLHF. As DNA, the CDR3 is TGCGCCAGCAGCTTGAACACAGCGGTGGATTCACCCCTCCACTTT. Together with reference TRBV5-1 and TRBJ1-6, the CDR3 gives the full variable domain: KAGVTQTPRYLIKTRGQQVTLSCSPISGHRSVSWYQQTPGQGLQFLFEYFSETQRNKGNFPGRFSGRQFSNSRSEMNVSTLELGDSALYLCASSLNTAVDSPLHFGNGTRLTVT.